A selection of T cell receptor beta chains follows, all from one sample in a study of CD8+ T cells in alopecia areata. Clones were read by immunoSEQ multiplex PCR, and TCRdb kept only the in-frame ones, dropping some. The sample lists about 200,000 clones; 35% to 40% were seen once. Sequencing was performed on CD4+ T cells sorted from blood, taken at week 34, from a patient treated with tofacitinib. The receptors come from a human donor with alopecia areata. CDR3s include the opening cysteine and the closing phenylalanine or tryptophan. Each record gives: V gene, J gene, D gene, clone size, CDR3 DNA, CDR3 protein. D genes are given only for firm matches. Expanded clones are given a class, and other clones once, few, many or no size at all.

V gene: TRBV29-1; J gene: TRBJ2-7; D gene: -; clone size: -; CDR3 DNA: TGCAGCGTTGAACAGGGGCTTAACTACGAGCAGTACTTC; CDR3 protein: CSVEQGLNYEQYF
V gene: TRBV4-2; J gene: TRBJ2-2; D gene: TRBD2; clone size: -; CDR3 DNA: TGTGCCAGCAGCCAAGATGGGCCTAGCGGCTTCACCGGGGAGCTGTTTTTT; CDR3 protein: CASSQDGPSGFTGELFF
V gene: TRBV19; J gene: TRBJ2-4; D gene: TRBD1; clone size: -; CDR3 DNA: TGTGCCAGTAGTCCCACCGTGAGGACAGGGAACATTCAGTACTTC; CDR3 protein: CASSPTVRTGNIQYF
V gene: TRBV30; J gene: TRBJ1-1; D gene: -; clone size: -; CDR3 DNA: TGTGCCTGGATCTCCTACGCCGGGACCCTAGATGAAGCTTTCTTT; CDR3 protein: CAWISYAGTLDEAFF
V gene: TRBV5-1; J gene: TRBJ2-7; D gene: -; clone size: few; CDR3 DNA: TGCGCCAGCAGCCCGAACACAGGTTTCTCCTACGAGCAGTACTTC; CDR3 protein: CASSPNTGFSYEQYF
V gene: TRBV27; J gene: TRBJ1-5; D gene: TRBD1; clone size: -; CDR3 DNA: TGTGCCAGCAGGGAGGGACAGCGGAGCAATCAGCCCCAGCATTTT; CDR3 protein: CASREGQRSNQPQHF
V gene: TRBV27; J gene: TRBJ2-1; D gene: TRBD1; clone size: -; CDR3 DNA: TGTGCCAGCAGTTTATTAGGGACAGGGTTCAATGAGCAGTTCTTC; CDR3 protein: CASSLLGTGFNEQFF
V gene: TRBV5-1; J gene: TRBJ2-3; D gene: TRBD2; clone size: -; CDR3 DNA: TGCGCCAGCAGCTTGTCCGGGACTAGGGATACGCAGTATTTT; CDR3 protein: CASSLSGTRDTQYF
V gene: TRBV6-6; J gene: TRBJ2-6; D gene: -; clone size: many; CDR3 DNA: TGTGCCAGCACCGGACTGGGCGTCCTGACTTTC; CDR3 protein: CASTGLGVLTF
V gene: TRBV6-6; J gene: TRBJ2-3; D gene: -; clone size: -; CDR3 DNA: TGTGCCAGCAGTTTGACTACCAACACAGATACGCAGTATTTT; CDR3 protein: CASSLTTNTDTQYF
V gene: TRBV29-1; J gene: TRBJ2-5; D gene: -; clone size: few; CDR3 DNA: TGCAGCATTTCACTAGGAAGGGGGGAGACCCAGTACTTC; CDR3 protein: CSISLGRGETQYF
V gene: TRBV18; J gene: TRBJ2-7; D gene: TRBD1; clone size: -; CDR3 DNA: TGTGCCAGCTCACCCGGGACAGTCTTCTACGAGCAGTACTTC; CDR3 protein: CASSPGTVFYEQYF